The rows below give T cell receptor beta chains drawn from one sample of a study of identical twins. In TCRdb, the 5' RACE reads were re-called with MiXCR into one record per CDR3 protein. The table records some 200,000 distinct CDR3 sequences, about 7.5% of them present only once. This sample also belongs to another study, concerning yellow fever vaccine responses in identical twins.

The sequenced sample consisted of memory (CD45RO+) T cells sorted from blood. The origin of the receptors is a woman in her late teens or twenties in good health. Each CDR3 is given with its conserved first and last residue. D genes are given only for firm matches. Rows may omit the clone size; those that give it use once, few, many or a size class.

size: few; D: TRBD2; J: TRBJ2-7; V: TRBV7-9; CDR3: CASSLRTSGVYEQYF; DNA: TGTGCCAGCAGCTTGAGAACTAGCGGGGTCTACGAGCAGTACTTC
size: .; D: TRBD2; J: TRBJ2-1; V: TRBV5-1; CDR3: CASSFGLAGVNEQFF; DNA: TGCGCCAGCAGCTTTGGGCTAGCGGGAGTCAATGAGCAGTTCTTC
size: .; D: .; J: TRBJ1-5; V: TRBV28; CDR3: CASSYPGGSNQPQHF; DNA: TGTGCCAGCAGTTATCCAGGAGGGAGCAATCAGCCCCAGCATTTT
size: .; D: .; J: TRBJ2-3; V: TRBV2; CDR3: CASRRAGAQYF; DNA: TGTGCCAGCAGGCGAGCTGGTGCGCAGTATTTT
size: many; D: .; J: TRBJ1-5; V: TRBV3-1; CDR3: CASSPKSEGNQPQHF; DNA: TGTGCCAGCAGCCCCAAATCAGAGGGCAATCAGCCCCAGCATTTT
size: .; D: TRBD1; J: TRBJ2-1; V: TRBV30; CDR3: CAWSGYGTGIDEQFF; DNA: TGTGCCTGGAGCGGTTACGGGACAGGGATCGATGAGCAGTTCTTC
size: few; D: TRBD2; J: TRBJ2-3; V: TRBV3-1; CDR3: CASSERRGGTSVDTQYF; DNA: TGTGCCAGCAGCGAACGCCGGGGGGGGACTAGTGTAGATACGCAGTATTTT
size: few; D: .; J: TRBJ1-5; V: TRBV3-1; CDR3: CASSQSPLIGNQPQHF; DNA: TGTGCCAGCAGCCAAAGCCCCTTAATAGGCAATCAGCCCCAGCATTTT
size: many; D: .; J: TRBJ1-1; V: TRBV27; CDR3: CASSLSLTVAGTEAFF; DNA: TGTGCCAGCAGTTTATCCTTGACAGTAGCGGGCACTGAAGCTTTCTTT
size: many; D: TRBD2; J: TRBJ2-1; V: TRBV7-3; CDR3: CASSSRTSDKHNEQFF; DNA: TGTGCCAGCAGCAGCCGAACTAGCGACAAACACAATGAGCAGTTCTTC
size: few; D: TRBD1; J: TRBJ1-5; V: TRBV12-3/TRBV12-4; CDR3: CTSKTDRGRNQPQHF; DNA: TGTACCAGCAAAACGGACAGGGGACGCAATCAGCCCCAGCATTTT
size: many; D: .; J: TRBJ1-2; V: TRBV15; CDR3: CATSRDPDANYGYTF; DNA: TGTGCCACCAGCAGAGATCCGGATGCAAACTATGGCTACACCTTC
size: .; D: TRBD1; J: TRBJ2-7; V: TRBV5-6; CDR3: CASSLLGQGANEQYF; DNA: TGTGCCAGCAGCTTGCTCGGACAGGGGGCTAACGAGCAGTACTTC
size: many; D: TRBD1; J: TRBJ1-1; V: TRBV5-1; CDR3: CASSSGGLDTEAFF; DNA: TGCGCCAGCAGCTCAGGGGGCTTGGACACTGAAGCTTTCTTT
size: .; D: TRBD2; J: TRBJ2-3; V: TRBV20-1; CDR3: CSARLGLAGGDTQYF; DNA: TGCAGTGCTCGATTGGGACTAGCGGGGGGAGATACGCAGTATTTT
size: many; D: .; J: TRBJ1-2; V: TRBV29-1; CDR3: CSVGGGGANYGYTF; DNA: TGCAGCGTTGGAGGCGGCGGTGCGAACTATGGCTACACCTTC
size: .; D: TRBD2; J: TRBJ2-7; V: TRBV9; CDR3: CASSPGGVISSYEQYF; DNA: TGTGCCAGCAGCCCTGGGGGGGTTATAAGCTCCTACGAGCAGTACTTC
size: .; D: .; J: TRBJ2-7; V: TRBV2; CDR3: CASSEEDRRMSYEQYF; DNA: TGTGCCAGCAGTGAAGAAGACAGAAGAATGTCCTACGAGCAGTACTTC
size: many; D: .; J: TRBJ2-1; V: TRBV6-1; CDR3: CASSPGRTYNEQFF; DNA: TGTGCCAGCAGTCCGGGACGGACATACAATGAGCAGTTCTTC
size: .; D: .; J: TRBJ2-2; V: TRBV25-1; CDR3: CASSEGSGELFF; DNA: TGTGCCAGCAGTGAAGGCTCCGGGGAGCTGTTTTTT
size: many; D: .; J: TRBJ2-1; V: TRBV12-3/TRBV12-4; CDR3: CASSLGSGNDNEQFF; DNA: TGTGCCAGCAGTTTAGGGTCCGGGAACGACAATGAGCAGTTCTTC
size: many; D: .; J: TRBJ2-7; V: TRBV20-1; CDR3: CSAKLGNYEQYF; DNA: TGCAGTGCAAAACTAGGGAACTACGAGCAGTACTTC
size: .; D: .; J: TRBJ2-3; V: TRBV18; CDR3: CASSPPTRADTQYF; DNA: TGTGCCAGCTCACCACCGACACGGGCTGATACGCAGTATTTT
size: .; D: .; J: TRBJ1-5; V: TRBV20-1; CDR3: CSARESAYQPQHF; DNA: TGCAGTGCTAGAGAGTCAGCTTATCAGCCCCAGCATTTT
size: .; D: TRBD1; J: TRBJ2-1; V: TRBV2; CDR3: CAFSRLTGSQISYNEQFF; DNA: TGTGCCTTCAGTCGACTGACAGGGAGCCAAATCTCCTACAATGAGCAGTTCTTC
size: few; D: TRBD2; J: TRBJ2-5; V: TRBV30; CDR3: CAWTVLGRESETQYF; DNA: TGTGCCTGGACGGTTCTGGGGCGGGAGAGTGAGACCCAGTACTTC
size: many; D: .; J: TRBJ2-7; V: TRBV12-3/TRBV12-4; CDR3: CASTVGLTYEQYF; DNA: TGTGCCAGCACTGTAGGACTGACCTACGAGCAGTACTTC
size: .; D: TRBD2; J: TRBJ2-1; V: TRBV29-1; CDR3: CSVDRDYNNEQFF; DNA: TGCAGCGTTGATCGGGACTACAACAATGAGCAGTTCTTC
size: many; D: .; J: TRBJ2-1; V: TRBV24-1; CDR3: CATSDFQGRDEQFF; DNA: TGTGCCACCAGTGATTTTCAGGGGAGGGATGAGCAGTTCTTC
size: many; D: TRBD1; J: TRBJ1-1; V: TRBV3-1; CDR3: CASSRTGSTEAFF; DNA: TGTGCCAGCAGCCGGACAGGTTCAACTGAAGCTTTCTTT
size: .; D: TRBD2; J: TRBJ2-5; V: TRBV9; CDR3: CASSVSGLAGQETQYF; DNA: TGTGCCAGCAGCGTATCTGGACTAGCGGGGCAAGAGACCCAGTACTTC
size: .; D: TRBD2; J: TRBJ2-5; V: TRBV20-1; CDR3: CSAREGLASETQYF; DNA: TGCAGTGCTAGGGAGGGACTAGCGTCAGAGACCCAGTACTTC
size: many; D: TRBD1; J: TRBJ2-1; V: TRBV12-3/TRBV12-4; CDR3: CASSGLRDSLLTQFF; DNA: TGTGCCAGCAGTGGACTCCGGGACAGCCTACTGACTCAGTTCTTC
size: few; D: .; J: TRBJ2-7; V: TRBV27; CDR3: CASSNNRIQQYF; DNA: TGTGCCAGCAGTAATAACAGGATTCAGCAGTACTTC
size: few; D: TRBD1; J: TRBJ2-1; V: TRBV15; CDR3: CATSDHPGTGGFNEQFF; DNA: TGTGCCACCAGCGACCATCCCGGGACAGGGGGTTTCAATGAGCAGTTCTTC
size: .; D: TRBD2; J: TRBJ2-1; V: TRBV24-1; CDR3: CATSDPTSGEINGKQFF; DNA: TGTGCCACCAGTGACCCAACTAGCGGGGAGATAAATGGGAAGCAGTTCTTC
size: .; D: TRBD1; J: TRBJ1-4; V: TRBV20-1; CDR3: CSARVVGAARGNEKLFF; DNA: TGCAGTGCTAGGGTCGTGGGGGCGGCCAGGGGGAATGAAAAACTGTTTTTT
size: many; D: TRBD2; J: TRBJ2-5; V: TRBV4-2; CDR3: CASSQVQREAKETQYF; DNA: TGTGCCAGCAGCCAAGTTCAGCGGGAGGCAAAAGAGACCCAGTACTTC
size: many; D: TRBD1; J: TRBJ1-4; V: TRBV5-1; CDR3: CASSPRDRTTEKLFF; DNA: TGCGCCAGCAGCCCCCGGGACAGGACCACCGAAAAACTGTTTTTT
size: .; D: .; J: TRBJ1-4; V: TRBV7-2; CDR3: CASSPSHGEKPFF; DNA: TGTGCCAGCAGCCCCTCACATGGTGAAAAACCGTTTTTT
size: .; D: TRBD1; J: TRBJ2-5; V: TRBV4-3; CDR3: CASSHGTGTGAETQYF; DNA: TGCGCCAGCAGCCATGGAACCGGGACAGGGGCTGAGACCCAGTACTTC
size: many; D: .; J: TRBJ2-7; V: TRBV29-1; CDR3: CSVGGDYEQYF; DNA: TGCAGCGTTGGAGGGGACTACGAGCAGTACTTC
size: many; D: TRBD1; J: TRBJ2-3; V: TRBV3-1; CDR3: CASSRGQDAADTQYF; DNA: TGTGCCAGCAGCCGCGGACAGGACGCAGCAGATACGCAGTATTTT
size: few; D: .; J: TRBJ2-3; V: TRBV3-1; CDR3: CASSQTFADTQYF; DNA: TGTGCCAGCAGCCAAACCTTCGCAGATACGCAGTATTTT